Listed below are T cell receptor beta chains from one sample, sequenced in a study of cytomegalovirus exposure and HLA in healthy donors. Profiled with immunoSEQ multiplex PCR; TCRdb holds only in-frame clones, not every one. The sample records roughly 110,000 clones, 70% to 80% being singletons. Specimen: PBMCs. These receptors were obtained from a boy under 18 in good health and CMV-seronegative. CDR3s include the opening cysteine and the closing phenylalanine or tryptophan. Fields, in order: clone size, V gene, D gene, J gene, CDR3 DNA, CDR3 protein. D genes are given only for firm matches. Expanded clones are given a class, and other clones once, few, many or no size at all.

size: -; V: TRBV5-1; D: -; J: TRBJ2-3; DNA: TGCGCCAGCAGCGCGAGCACAGATACGCAGTATTTT; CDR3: CASSASTDTQYF
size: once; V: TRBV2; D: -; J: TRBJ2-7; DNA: TGTGCCAGCGATTCACTGTACTACGAGCAGTACTTC; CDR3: CASDSLYYEQYF
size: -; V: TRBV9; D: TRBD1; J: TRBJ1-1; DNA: TGTGCCAGCAGCGTAGAGTGGGGGTCAGGGGGAACTGAAGCTTTCTTT; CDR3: CASSVEWGSGGTEAFF
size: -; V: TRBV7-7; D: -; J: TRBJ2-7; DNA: TGTGCTAGCAGCTTGGACTACTCCTCCTACGAGCAGTACTTC; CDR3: CASSLDYSSYEQYF
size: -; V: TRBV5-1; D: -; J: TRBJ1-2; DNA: TGCGCCAGCAGCTTGGACGTCGCTGGAGTTGGCTACACCTTC; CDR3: CASSLDVAGVGYTF
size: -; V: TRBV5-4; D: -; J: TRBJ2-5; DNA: TGTGCCAGCAGCACCCGACAGGAGATTCAAGAGACCCAGTACTTC; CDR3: CASSTRQEIQETQYF
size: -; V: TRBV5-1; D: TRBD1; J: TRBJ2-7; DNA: TGCGCCAGCAGCTTGGGGGACAGGGTCTACGAGCAGTACTTC; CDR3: CASSLGDRVYEQYF
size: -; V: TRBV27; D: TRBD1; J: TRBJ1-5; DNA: TGTGCCAGCAGTTTGGGACAGGGTAGTCAGCCCCAGCATTTT; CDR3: CASSLGQGSQPQHF
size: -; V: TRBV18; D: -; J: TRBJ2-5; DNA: TGTGCCAGCTCACCACCCCAGGGGTATACGGAGACCCAGTACTTC; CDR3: CASSPPQGYTETQYF
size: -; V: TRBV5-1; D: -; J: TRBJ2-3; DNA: TGCGCCAGCAGCTTGATCGGGGCAGATACGCAGTATTTT; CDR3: CASSLIGADTQYF
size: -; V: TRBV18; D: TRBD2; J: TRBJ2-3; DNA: TGTGCCAGCTCACCGGGACTAGTTGGTACAGATACGCAGTATTTT; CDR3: CASSPGLVGTDTQYF
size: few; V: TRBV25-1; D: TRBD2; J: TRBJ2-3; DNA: TGTGCCAGCAGTGAATCGGATAGCGGGAGATGGGCAGATACGCAGTATTTT; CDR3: CASSESDSGRWADTQYF
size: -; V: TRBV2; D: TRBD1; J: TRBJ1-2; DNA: TGTGCCAGCAGTAAAGGGACAGACTATGGCTACACCTTC; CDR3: CASSKGTDYGYTF
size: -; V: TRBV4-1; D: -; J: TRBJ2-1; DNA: TGCGCCAGCCTCAAGTCGGGGCTGGAGGGAAATGAGCAGTTCTTC; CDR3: CASLKSGLEGNEQFF
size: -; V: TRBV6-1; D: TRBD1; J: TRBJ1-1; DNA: TGTGCCAGCAGCACAGGGGGCGCGGAGGAAGCTTTCTTT; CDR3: CASSTGGAEEAFF
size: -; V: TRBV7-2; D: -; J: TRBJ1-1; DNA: TGTGCCAGCAGCTACAAAGGACAGACGAACACTGAAGCTTTCTTT; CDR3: CASSYKGQTNTEAFF
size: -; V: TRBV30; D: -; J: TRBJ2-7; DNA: TGTGCCTGCTACGAGGGGGCCTACGAGCAGTACTTC; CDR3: CACYEGAYEQYF
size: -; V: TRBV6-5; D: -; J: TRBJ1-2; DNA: TGTGCCAGCAGTAATGGTCAGGGATATGGCTACACCTTC; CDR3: CASSNGQGYGYTF
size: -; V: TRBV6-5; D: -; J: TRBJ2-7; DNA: TGTGCCAGCAGTTACTCGACTAGGGTCCACGAGCAGTACTTC; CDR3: CASSYSTRVHEQYF
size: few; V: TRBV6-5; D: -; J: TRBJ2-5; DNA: TGTGCCAGCAGTTCCATGGGGGGAGAGACCCAGTACTTC; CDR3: CASSSMGGETQYF
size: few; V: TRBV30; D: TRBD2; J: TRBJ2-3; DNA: TGTGCCTGGAGTGTGGGGTTGGGGACTAGCGGAGATACGCAGTATTTT; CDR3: CAWSVGLGTSGDTQYF
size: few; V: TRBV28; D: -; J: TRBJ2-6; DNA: TGTGCCAGCAATCGGGGCTCTGGGGCCAACGTCCTGACTTTC; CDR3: CASNRGSGANVLTF
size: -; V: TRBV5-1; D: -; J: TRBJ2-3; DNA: TGCGCCAGCAGCCGGTGGTCGAGCGGCGGTGGTGCAGATACGCAGTATTTT; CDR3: CASSRWSSGGGADTQYF
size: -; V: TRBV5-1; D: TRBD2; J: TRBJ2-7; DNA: TGCGCCAGCAGCTTGGAGCGGACTAGCTCCGAGCAGTACTTC; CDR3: CASSLERTSSEQYF
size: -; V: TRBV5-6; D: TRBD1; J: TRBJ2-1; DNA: TGTGCCAGCAGCCTGGCGTGGTACAGGGGCTGGTCAAATGAGCAGTTCTTC; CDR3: CASSLAWYRGWSNEQFF
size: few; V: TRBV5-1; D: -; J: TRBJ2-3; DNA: TGCGCCAGCAGCGGCCGTAGACTCGTTGGTACAGATACGCAGTATTTT; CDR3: CASSGRRLVGTDTQYF
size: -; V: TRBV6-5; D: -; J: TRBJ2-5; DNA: TGTGCCAGCAGGTCCGGGACTCTCCAAGAGACCCAGTACTTC; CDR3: CASRSGTLQETQYF
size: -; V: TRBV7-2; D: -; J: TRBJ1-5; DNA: TGTGCCAGCAGCCCCTCAAACAGGAGTTCTAGCAATCAGCCCCAGCATTTT; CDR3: CASSPSNRSSSNQPQHF
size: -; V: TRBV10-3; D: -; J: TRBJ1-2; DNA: TGTGCCATCAGTGGGGCCCGGGAAGTCTATGGCTACACCTTC; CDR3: CAISGAREVYGYTF
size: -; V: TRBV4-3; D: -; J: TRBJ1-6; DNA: TGCGCCAGCAGCCAGAATCCCCCCCAGAACTCCTATAATTCACCCCTCCACTTT; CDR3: CASSQNPPQNSYNSPLHF
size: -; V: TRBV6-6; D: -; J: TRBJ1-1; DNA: TGTGCCAGCAGTACCCCGTCACGGTTCACTGAAGCTTTCTTT; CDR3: CASSTPSRFTEAFF
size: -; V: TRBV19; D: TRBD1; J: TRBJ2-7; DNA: TGTGCCAGTAGTATACAAGCAGGGGGCCAAGACGAGCAGTACTTC; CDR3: CASSIQAGGQDEQYF
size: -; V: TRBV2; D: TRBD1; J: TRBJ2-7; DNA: TGTGCCAGCAGCACTGCCGGGACAGGGAACGAGCAGTACTTC; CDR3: CASSTAGTGNEQYF
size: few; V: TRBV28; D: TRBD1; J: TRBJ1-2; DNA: TGTGCCAGCAGTTCGGGACAGGGTCACTATGGCTACACCTTC; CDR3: CASSSGQGHYGYTF
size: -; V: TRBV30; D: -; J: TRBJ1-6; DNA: TGTGCCTGTCTCTATGGGAGCGGGGCGTATAATTCACCCCTCCACTTT; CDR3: CACLYGSGAYNSPLHF
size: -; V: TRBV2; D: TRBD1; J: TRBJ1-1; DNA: TGTGCCAGCAGTGTACAGGGGAGCACTGAAGCTTTCTTT; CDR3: CASSVQGSTEAFF
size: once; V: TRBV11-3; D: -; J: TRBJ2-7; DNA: TGTGCCAGCATGGGAGGCTACGAGCAGTACTTC; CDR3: CASMGGYEQYF
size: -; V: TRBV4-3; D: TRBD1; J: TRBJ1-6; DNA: TGCGCCAGCAGCCAGAGACTCTTCGGACAGGGGGTAAATTCACCCCTCCACTTT; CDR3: CASSQRLFGQGVNSPLHF
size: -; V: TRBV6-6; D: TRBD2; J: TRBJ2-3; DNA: TGTGCCAGCACCCGTCCTAGCGGGAGCACAGATACGCAGTATTTT; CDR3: CASTRPSGSTDTQYF
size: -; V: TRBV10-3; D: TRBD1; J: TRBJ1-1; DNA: TGTGCCATCAGTGCCGGGACAGGGTCCGGGGCTTTCGCTGAAGCTTTCTTT; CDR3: CAISAGTGSGAFAEAFF
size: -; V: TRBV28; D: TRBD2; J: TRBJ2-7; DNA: TGTGCCAGTAAGACTAGCGGGAGGATAGTCGGTGTGGAGCAGTACTTC; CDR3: CASKTSGRIVGVEQYF
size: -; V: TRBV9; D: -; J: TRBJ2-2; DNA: TGTGCCAGCAGCGTAGGTGGGCTAAACACCGGGGAGCTGTTTTTT; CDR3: CASSVGGLNTGELFF
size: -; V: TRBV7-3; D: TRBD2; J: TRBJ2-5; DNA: TGTGCCAGCAGCTTAAGTGGCGGGAGTGGAGAGACCCAGTACTTC; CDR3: CASSLSGGSGETQYF
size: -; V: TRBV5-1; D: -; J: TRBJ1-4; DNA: TGCGCCAGCAGTTCTGGGGGCACTAATGAAAAACTGTTTTTT; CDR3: CASSSGGTNEKLFF
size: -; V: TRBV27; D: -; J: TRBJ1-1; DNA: TGTGCCAGCAGTTTATCGGTTTTGGGAGGGACTGAAGCTTTCTTT; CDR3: CASSLSVLGGTEAFF
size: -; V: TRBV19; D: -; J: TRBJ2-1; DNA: TGTGCCAGTACCAAACGGGGGGCCGACAATGAGCAGTTCTTC; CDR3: CASTKRGADNEQFF
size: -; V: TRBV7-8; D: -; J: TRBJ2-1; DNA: TGTGCCAGCAGATCTAGGGCGCCTAGCTACTCCTACAATGAGCAGTTCTTC; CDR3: CASRSRAPSYSYNEQFF
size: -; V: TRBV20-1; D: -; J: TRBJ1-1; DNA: TGCAGTGCTAGGTTAGACATAGAAGCTTTCTTT; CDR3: CSARLDIEAFF
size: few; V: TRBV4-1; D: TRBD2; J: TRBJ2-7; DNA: TGCGCCAGCAGCCGGACTAGCGGGAGCTCCTACGAGCAGTACTTC; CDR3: CASSRTSGSSYEQYF
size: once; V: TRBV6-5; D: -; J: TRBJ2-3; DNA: TGTGCCAGCAGTCCCCACCTAGACACAGATACGCAGTATTTT; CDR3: CASSPHLDTDTQYF
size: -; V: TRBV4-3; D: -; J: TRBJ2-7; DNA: TGCGCCAGCAGCCAGGGTTATATAGGAGGGTACGAGCAGTACTTC; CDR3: CASSQGYIGGYEQYF
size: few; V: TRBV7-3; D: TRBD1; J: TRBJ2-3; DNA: TGTGCCAGCAGCGACCCAGACAGGGGGCCAGATACGCAGTATTTT; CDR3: CASSDPDRGPDTQYF
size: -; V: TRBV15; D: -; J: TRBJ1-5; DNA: TGTGCCACCAGCAGAGGGACAGTCAATCAGCCCCAGCATTTT; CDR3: CATSRGTVNQPQHF
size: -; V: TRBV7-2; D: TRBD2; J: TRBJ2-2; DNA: TGTGCCAGCAGCTCAACACTTAGCGGGAGCGGGGAGCTGTTTTTT; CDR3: CASSSTLSGSGELFF
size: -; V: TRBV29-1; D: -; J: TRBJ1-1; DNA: TGCAGCGTCGCTGGACAGATGAACACTGAAGCTTTCTTT; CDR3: CSVAGQMNTEAFF